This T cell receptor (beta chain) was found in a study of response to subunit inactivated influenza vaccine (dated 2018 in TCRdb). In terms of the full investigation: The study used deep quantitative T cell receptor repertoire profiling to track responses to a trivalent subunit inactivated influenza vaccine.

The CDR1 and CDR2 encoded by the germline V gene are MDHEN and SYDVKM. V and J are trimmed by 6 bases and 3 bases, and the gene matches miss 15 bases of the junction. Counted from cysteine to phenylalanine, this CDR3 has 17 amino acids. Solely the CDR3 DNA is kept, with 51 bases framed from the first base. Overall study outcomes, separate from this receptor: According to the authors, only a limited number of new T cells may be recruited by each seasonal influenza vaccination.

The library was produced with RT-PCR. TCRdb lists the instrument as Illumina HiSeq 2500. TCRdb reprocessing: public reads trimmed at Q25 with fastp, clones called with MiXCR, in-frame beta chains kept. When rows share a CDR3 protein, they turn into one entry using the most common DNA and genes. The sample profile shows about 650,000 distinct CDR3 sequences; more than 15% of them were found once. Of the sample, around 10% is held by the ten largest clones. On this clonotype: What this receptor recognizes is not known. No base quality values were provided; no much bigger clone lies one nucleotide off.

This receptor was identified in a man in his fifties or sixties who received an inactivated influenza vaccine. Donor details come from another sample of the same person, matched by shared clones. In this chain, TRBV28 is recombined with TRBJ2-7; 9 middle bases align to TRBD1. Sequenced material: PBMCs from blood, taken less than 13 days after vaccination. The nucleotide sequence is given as TGTGCCAGCAGGGGACAGGGCCTTCAAGGAGCGGGCTACGAGCAGTACTTC. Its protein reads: CASRGQGLQGAGYEQYF. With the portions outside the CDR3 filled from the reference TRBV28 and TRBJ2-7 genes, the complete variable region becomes DVKVTQSSRYLVKRTGEKVFLECVQDMDHENMFWYRQDPGLGLRLIYFSYDVKMKEKGDIPEGYSVSREKKERFSLILESASTNQTSMYLCASRGQGLQGAGYEQYFGPGTRLTVT.